One T cell receptor (beta chain) is described in this entry. The antigen is unknown. This sample is drawn from a study of vaccination and CD4 T cells after COVID-19. Across the whole study: A CEFX pool, an HIV-1 Nef pool, or else no peptide went into the control cultures.

Sequencing of the DNA from cultured CD4+ T cells was carried out with the Oncomine TCR Beta short-read assay. TCRdb processed the PCR reads anew with MiXCR; each CDR3 protein has one entry. Here the sample spans 9,500 to 10,000 distinct CDR3 sequences, around 50% being singletons. CDR1 GTSNPN and CDR2 SVGIG come from the germline V gene (reference sequence). V lost 0 bases, J lost 5 bases, and 10 bases lay in between. The CDR3 runs 13 residues. As for treatment: approximately 9-day PBMC culture with coronavirus spike peptide pools or control peptides (ViraFEST assay). The chain joins TRBV30 to TRBJ2-5; either TRBD1 or TRBD2 may supply D (5 bases each). The sequence was obtained from a human donor who had recovered from COVID-19. Sequences were obtained from CD4+ T cells from blood, cultured in vitro. The CDR3 DNA sequence: TGTGCCTGGAGTGTACCGGGGCTGGAGACCCAGTACTTC. Residues: CAWSVPGLETQYF.